Here is one T cell receptor (beta chain) with its context. V was pared by 7 bases and J by 2 bases, with 17 bases between. This CDR3 is built from 15 residues. Germline loops: CDR1 MDHEN, CDR2 SYDVKM. The data were taken from a study of blood T cell repertoires in COVID-19. Study context: Samples taken during acute and convalescent COVID-19 were collected in the United States, Italy and Spain. Sample material is recorded as cDNA or gDNA derived from T cells, B-cell-depleted T cells, or PBMCs.

Per the original methods: Scientists estimated how many nucleated cells there were by amplifying reference gene primers. The protocol was immunoSEQ multiplex PCR, while the TCRdb copy is restricted to in-frame clones and leaves out a portion. That table furnishes V, J and clone size, whereas the DNA furnished D and trimming. Altogether under 250,000 clones are present, approximately 78% being singletons, with the ten largest covering about 5.6%. The receptor was isolated from a woman aged 70-85 years with COVID-19, enrolled during active disease. Input material: peripheral blood. The chain uses TRBV28 and TRBJ1-1; D is unclear. As DNA, the CDR3 is TGTGCCAGCAACTCCAACGGGGAAACCAACACTGAAGCTTTCTTT. Encoded protein: CASNSNGETNTEAFF. Using reference TRBV28 and TRBJ1-1 for the parts outside the CDR3, the full variable domain is DVKVTQSSRYLVKRTGEKVFLECVQDMDHENMFWYRQDPGLGLRLIYFSYDVKMKEKGDIPEGYSVSREKKERFSLILESASTNQTSMYLCASNSNGETNTEAFFGQGTRLTVV.